This passage covers 8 T cell receptor beta chains from one sample sequenced in a study of blood T cell repertoires in COVID-19. TCRdb keeps only in-frame clones here, not all; method: immunoSEQ multiplex PCR. The table includes approximately 150,000 clones, about four fifths detected once. Sequenced: peripheral blood. These receptors were collected from a man aged 60 to 75 with active or convalescent COVID-19.

The CDR3 region has the DNA TGTGCCAGCAGTGAAGCAGGGGGCTCGTCTATAGGTTCACCCCTCCACTTT. Protein: CASSEAGGSSIGSPLHF. The chain recombines TRBV2 with TRBJ1-6; 7 bases are shared with TRBD1. Germline values: CDR1 SNHLY, CDR2 FYNNEI. The CDR3 is 17 residues long. Unmatched junction bases numbered 11, after V lost 0 bases and J lost 9 bases.

The chain joins TRBV5-6 to TRBJ1-3; D not resolved. Germline values: CDR1 SGHDT, CDR2 YYEEEE. V lost 4 bases and J lost 0, with 11 bases in between. The CDR3 covers 15 residues. The CDR3 coding sequence is TGTGCCAGCAGCCTACTTTCCCACTCTGGAAACACCATATATTTT. Translating gives CASSLLSHSGNTIYF.

J is TRBJ1-2 and V is TRBV4-1, with 10 positions matching TRBD1. Germline-derived CDR1 and CDR2 are MGHRA and YSYEKL. This CDR3 contains 14 residues. V was clipped by 7 bases and J by 7 bases; unmatched bases: 9. The CDR3 region has the DNA TGCGCCAGCAATCCAGGACAGGGGGAGGTTGGCTACACCTTC. It is translated as CASNPGQGEVGYTF.

The DNA of the CDR3 is TGTGCCAGCAGTGGACGGGACTACGAGCAGTACTTC. Translating gives CASSGRDYEQYF. The chain uses TRBV5-6 and TRBJ2-7; maybe TRBD2 (5 bases). This CDR3 spans 12 amino acids. The germline V gene has CDR1 SGHDT and CDR2 YYEEEE. Trimming left V 5 bases short and J 3 bases short, with 9 bases between.

This rearrangement joins TRBV27 to TRBJ1-3, with a possible D match to TRBD1 (6 bases). This CDR3 has 15 amino acids. The germline V gene has CDR1 MNHEY and CDR2 SMNVEV (reference sequence). V was clipped by 6 bases and J by 1 base, with 13 bases between them. The CDR3 sequence: CASSRTGSSGNTIYF. CDR3 DNA sequence: TGTGCCAGCAGCCGCACAGGGTCGTCTGGAAACACCATATATTTT.

The V gene is TRBV2, the J gene TRBJ1-1; maybe TRBD1 (5 bases). The V gene's germline CDR1 is SNHLY and CDR2 FYNNEI. The V and J ends lost 6 bases and 0 bases respectively, with 11 bases between them. This CDR3 has 14 amino acids. The CDR3 reads CASSREGMNTEAFF. CDR3 coding DNA: TGTGCCAGCAGCAGGGAGGGGATGAACACTGAAGCTTTCTTT.

The sample holds one count of this clone. The chain uses TRBV2 and TRBJ1-2; TRBD1 is a possible D gene (6 bases). Between the trimmed V and J ends, which lost 8 bases and 3 bases, there was a span of 16 bases. CDR1 and CDR2 from the germline V gene are SNHLY and FYNNEI. There are 14 residues in the CDR3. The CDR3 loop reads CASHLLAGDYGYTF. For the CDR3, the DNA is TGTGCCAGCCACTTGTTAGCAGGGGACTATGGCTACACCTTC. Full variable domain (outside the CDR3, taken from reference TRBV2 and TRBJ1-2): EPEVTQTPSHQVTQMGQEVILRCVPISNHLYFYWYRQILGQKVEFLVSFYNNEISEKSEIFDDQFSVERPDGSNFTLKIRSTKLEDSAMYFCASHLLAGDYGYTFGSGTRLTVV.

The chain's CDR3 is CASRSRPNTSLNTGELFF. The CDR3 DNA sequence: TGTGCCAGCAGGTCCAGGCCGAATACCTCTTTGAACACCGGGGAGCTGTTTTTT. This sequence joins TRBV6-4 and TRBJ2-2; D is undetermined. This CDR3 is built from 18 residues. Between the trimmed V and J ends, which lost 6 bases and 1 base, there was a span of 21 bases. Germline V gene lookup returns CDR1 MRHNA and CDR2 SNTAGT.